These 25 T cell receptor beta chains share one sample of origin, sequenced in a study of shared clonotypes between healthy human individuals. Assay used: immunoSEQ multiplex PCR; TCRdb lists only in-frame clones, some missing. The repertoire has 100,000 to 130,000 clones, 68% of them found once; the top ten carry about 24%. Material: memory CD8+ T cells sorted from blood. Described subset: CD45RO+ cells pooled with CCR7-negative TemRA cells. The receptors derive from a woman in her 30s in good health.

The chain employs TRBV28 and TRBJ1-1; 9 bases are shared with TRBD1. J was trimmed by 4 bases and V by 6 bases; bases with no gene match: 15. The CDR3 extends over 17 amino acids. From germline, CDR1 is MDHEN and CDR2 SYDVKM. The CDR3 sequence: CASSLDVVGTGITEAFF. DNA of the CDR3: TGTGCCAGCAGCCTAGATGTAGTCGGGACAGGGATCACTGAAGCTTTCTTT. Looking up the rest from reference TRBV28 and TRBJ1-1 gives the full variable domain: DVKVTQSSRYLVKRTGEKVFLECVQDMDHENMFWYRQDPGLGLRLIYFSYDVKMKEKGDIPEGYSVSREKKERFSLILESASTNQTSMYLCASSLDVVGTGITEAFFGQGTRLTVV.

This rearrangement joins TRBV11-3 to TRBJ2-7, with unresolved D. Per germline, CDR1 SGHNT and CDR2 YENEEA. This CDR3 region has 14 residues. V lost 2 bases and J 4 bases, leaving 12 bases between the germline ends. The CDR3 bases are TGTGCCAGCAGCTTAAGAGCCCTACCATACGAGCAGTACTTC. Translation gives CASSLRALPYEQYF.

The chain carries TRBV9 and TRBJ2-7, with D tentatively TRBD2 (5 bases). The CDR3 has 16 residues. Germline assignment: CDR1 SGDLS and CDR2 YYNGEE. V was shortened by 3 bases and J by 4 bases, with 20 bases between the two germline ends. The CDR3 DNA reads TGTGCCAGCAGCGCAACTCAGGACGGACTCTGGTACGAGCAGTACTTC. It translates to CASSATQDGLWYEQYF. The complete variable domain, with remaining parts taken from reference TRBV9 and TRBJ2-7, reads DSGVTQTPKHLITATGQRVTLRCSPRSGDLSVYWYQQSLDQGLQFLIQYYNGEERAKGNILERFSAQQFPDLHSELNLSSLELGDSALYFCASSATQDGLWYEQYFGPGTRLTVT.

The chain couples TRBV6-5 to TRBJ2-7; the match to TRBD1 covers 7 bases. Germline values: CDR1 MNHEY, CDR2 SVGAGI. This CDR3 spans 12 amino acids. V trimming: 5 bases; J trimming: 4 bases; junction bases outside the gene matches: 2. The CDR3 region is CASSGDSYEQYF. CDR3 sequence (DNA): TGTGCCAGCAGTGGGGACAGTTACGAGCAGTACTTC.

The chain couples TRBV7-9 to TRBJ1-2; 7 nucleotides align to TRBD1. Germline CDR1 SEHNR, CDR2 FQNEAQ (reference sequence). The trim removed 1 base at V and 6 bases at J, leaving 11 bases unmatched. The CDR3 is made up of 16 amino acids. The CDR3 reads CASSLGPGTVTNGYTF. CDR3 nucleotide sequence: TGTGCCAGCAGCTTAGGGCCCGGGACAGTAACAAATGGCTACACCTTC.

The rearrangement joins TRBV9 to TRBJ2-7, with TRBD2 matching over 7 bases. The CDR3 runs to 14 residues. V dropped 2 bases and J dropped 3; count of bases not matched to a gene: 5. CDR1 is SGDLS and CDR2 is YYNGEE in the germline V gene. CDR3: CASSVSSGRYEQYF. As DNA, the CDR3 is TGTGCCAGCAGCGTTTCTAGCGGACGCTACGAGCAGTACTTC.

The CDR3 reads CASSIQSGWGSADTQYF. The CDR3 bases are TGTGCCAGTAGTATACAGTCCGGCTGGGGGAGTGCAGATACGCAGTATTTT. The V and J genes are TRBV19 and TRBJ2-3; perhaps D is TRBD1 or TRBD2 (5 bases each). Germline loops: CDR1 LNHDA, CDR2 SQIVND (reference sequence). V was clipped by 2 bases and J by 4 bases, with 19 bases between them. The CDR3 extends over 17 amino acids. The complete variable domain, with remaining parts taken from reference TRBV19 and TRBJ2-3, reads DGGITQSPKYLFRKEGQNVTLSCEQNLNHDAMYWYRQDPGQGLRLIYYSQIVNDFQKGDIAEGYSVSREKKESFPLTVTSAQKNPTAFYLCASSIQSGWGSADTQYFGPGTRLTVL.

In its sample, this clone was seen many times. This chain connects TRBV25-1 to TRBJ1-5; D remains unclear. The CDR3 length is 17 residues. Germline V gives CDR1 MGHDK, CDR2 SYGVNS. V was clipped by 1 base and J by 3 bases, with 16 bases between them. The CDR3 here is CASSESAKSVDNQPQHF. For the CDR3, the DNA is TGTGCCAGCAGTGAATCCGCAAAATCGGTGGACAATCAGCCCCAGCATTTT.

The chain couples TRBV30 to TRBJ1-1, with a tentative D call TRBD1 (5 bases). V was pared by 3 bases and J by 3 bases, with 17 bases between. The germline V gene has CDR1 GTSNPN and CDR2 SVGIG (reference sequence). The CDR3 totals 15 residues. The CDR3 region is CAWSLHNLGDTEAFF. DNA of the CDR3: TGTGCCTGGAGCTTGCACAACCTAGGGGACACTGAAGCTTTCTTT.

The chain combines TRBV5-4 with TRBJ2-5; tentatively, D is TRBD2 (7 bases). The V end was cut by 4 bases, the J end by 3 bases, with 13 bases between. Germline V CDR1 and CDR2: SGHNT, YYREEE (reference sequence). The CDR3 runs 14 residues. The CDR3 is CASSPQGGEETQYF. CDR3 DNA sequence: TGTGCCAGCAGCCCACAGGGAGGGGAAGAGACCCAGTACTTC.

This clone ranks as medium-sized (0.01 to 0.1%). Other nucleotide sequences from this sample produce the same CDR3. The chain uses TRBV6-4 and TRBJ2-3, with TRBD2 matching 7 bases. Germline values: CDR1 MRHNA, CDR2 SNTAGT. The CDR3 runs to 14 residues. The V gene end was trimmed by 3 bases and the J gene end by 2 bases; junction bases not matched to a gene: 2. CDR3 in DNA: TGTGCCAGCAGTGAGGGGGGGTCCACAGATACGCAGTATTTT. Translated, it gives CASSEGGSTDTQYF.

About this clone: It is likely a read error: a sequence one base away is far more abundant. V and J are TRBV28 and TRBJ1-2; D not certain. From germline, CDR1 is MDHEN and CDR2 SYDVKM. The CDR3 is 14 amino acids. The CDR3 sequence is CTSSLRGWIYGYTF. DNA of the CDR3: TGTACCAGCAGTTTAAGAGGATGGATCTATGGCTACACCTTC.

This rearrangement joins TRBV9 to TRBJ2-3; TRBD2 matches at 8 bases. Trimming cost V 4 bases and J 1 base; bases outside gene matches: 8. CDR3 length: 16 amino acids. CDR1 SGDLS and CDR2 YYNGEE come from the germline V gene. For the CDR3, the DNA is TGTGCCAGCAGCTCAAGAGCGGGAGACGGCACAGATACGCAGTATTTT. Translating gives CASSSRAGDGTDTQYF.

This clone was observed at least ten times. The chain employs TRBV6-6 and TRBJ1-3; D uncertain. V was trimmed by 0 bases and J by 2 bases, leaving 8 bases between them. This CDR3 is built from 15 residues. Germline V gene data show CDR1 as MNHNY and CDR2 as SVGAGI (reference sequence). The CDR3 region is CASSYSRLPGNTIYF. Written as DNA, the CDR3 is TGTGCCAGCAGTTACTCACGACTTCCTGGAAACACCATATATTTT.

V gene TRBV6-6 combines with J gene TRBJ1-3; D uncertain. Per germline, CDR1 MNHNY and CDR2 SVGAGI (reference sequence). Trimming removed 5 bases at V and 4 bases at J, with 12 bases between. The length of the CDR3 is 14 residues. CDR3 amino acids: CASSKAALGNTIYF. The CDR3 DNA reads TGTGCCAGCAGTAAGGCCGCTCTGGGAAACACCATATATTTT.

The CDR3 sequence: CASSLQGAIQPQHF. In DNA form, the CDR3 reads TGCGCCAGCAGCCTACAGGGGGCCATTCAGCCCCAGCATTTT. This chain uses TRBV4-1 with TRBJ1-5; 9 bases map to TRBD1. The trim removed 4 bases at V and 6 bases at J, leaving 4 bases unmatched. The CDR3 contains 14 residues. CDR1 is MGHRA, CDR2 YSYEKL, per germline.

This clone has just a few counts. One end of the junction varies from germline; a read error may be responsible. This sequence joins TRBV29-1 and TRBJ2-1; tentatively, D is TRBD1 or TRBD2 (6 bases each). The CDR3 extends over 15 amino acids. The V gene's germline CDR1 is SQVTM and CDR2 ANQGSEA. The CDR3 spells CSIEGGEFRRNEQFF. The CDR3 bases are TGCAGCATTGAGGGGGGTGAGTTTCGTAGGAATGAGCAGTTCTTC.

This clone was seen a few times. This chain joins TRBV25-1 and TRBJ2-5; no definite D call. The closer fit of TRBJ2-7 to the DNA end suggests the J call may be wrong. Germline V gives CDR1 MGHDK, CDR2 SYGVNS. The length of the CDR3 is 12 residues. The chain's CDR3 is CASSGPSDEQYF. CDR3 in DNA: TGTGCCAGCAGTGGCCCCTCGGACGAGCAGTACTTC.

The chain carries TRBV5-1 and TRBJ2-7; the D gene could be TRBD1 or TRBD2 (5 bases each). The germline CDR1 and CDR2 sequences are SGHRS and YFSETQ. The CDR3 has 15 amino acids. Trimming left V 4 bases short and J 2 bases short, with 16 bases between. The CDR3 loop reads CASSPGAQPPYEQYF. The CDR3 DNA is TGCGCCAGCAGCCCCGGGGCGCAGCCCCCCTACGAGCAGTACTTC.

This chain links TRBV25-1 with TRBJ2-7; TRBD1 is a possible D gene (6 bases). CDR3 length equals 14 residues. Germline V gene data show CDR1 as MGHDK and CDR2 as SYGVNS. V was trimmed by 3 bases and J by 3 bases, leaving 12 bases between them. The CDR3: CASSDVGDIYEQYF. CDR3 in DNA: TGTGCCAGCAGTGATGTTGGGGACATCTACGAGCAGTACTTC.

The chain employs TRBV5-1 and TRBJ1-4, with a weak D call TRBD1 (6 bases). V gave up 3 bases and J gave up 8 bases, with 17 bases separating them. Germline-derived CDR1 and CDR2 are SGHRS and YFSETQ. The CDR3 spans 15 residues. CDR3 sequence: CASSWGARVIEKLFF. CDR3 nucleotide sequence: TGCGCCAGCAGCTGGGGGGCCAGGGTGATCGAAAAACTGTTTTTT.

This chain uses TRBV7-2 with TRBJ2-5; D perhaps matches TRBD2 (6 bases). The CDR3 totals 12 residues. Germline assignment: CDR1 SGHTA and CDR2 FQGNSA. Trimming took 7 bases from V and 11 from J, leaving 17 bases between them. CDR3 sequence reads: CASKSAGGEQYF. Here the CDR3 DNA reads TGTGCCAGCAAGTCAGCGGGTGGTGAGCAGTACTTC. The full variable domain, rest sourced from reference TRBV7-2 and TRBJ2-5, is GAGVSQSPSNKVTEKGKDVELRCDPISGHTALYWYRQSLGQGLEFLIYFQGNSAPDKSGLPSDRFSAERTGGSVSTLTIQRTQQEDSAVYLCASKSAGGEQYFGPGTRLLVL.

The rearrangement links TRBV21-1 to TRBJ2-3; TRBD2 is taken as the D call from the table, unchecked against the DNA. TRBV21-1 is a documented pseudogene. The CDR3 spans 20 residues. CDR3: CASSKALGGLAGGFTDTQYF. The CDR3 bases are TGTGCCAGCAGCAAAGCGCTTGGGGGACTAGCGGGAGGGTTCACAGATACGCAGTATTTT.

The chain employs TRBV4-2 and TRBJ2-5; TRBD2 aligns across 7 bases. V gave up 1 base and J gave up 3 bases; unmatched junction bases: 14. Germline-derived CDR1 and CDR2 are LGHNA and YNFKEQ. This CDR3 spans 18 amino acids. This CDR3 reads CASSQGLIGGRREETQYF. CDR3 coding DNA: TGTGCCAGCAGCCAAGGTCTGATTGGCGGGAGAAGAGAAGAGACCCAGTACTTC.

The chain is built from TRBV29-1 and TRBJ2-7, with TRBD2 identical over 9 bases. The CDR3 totals 15 residues. Germline loops: CDR1 SQVTM, CDR2 ANQGSEA. V was pared by 0 bases and J by 6 bases, with 9 bases of the junction left unmatched. In nucleotides, the CDR3 is TGCAGCGTTGAAGAAGGCGGGAGGGCCTTTCCCGAGCAGTACTTC. It yields the protein CSVEEGGRAFPEQYF.